Presented here are 21 T cell receptor beta chains from one specimen sequenced in a study of beta chain features in type 1 diabetes. Reverse transcribing all isolated RNA meant expressed TCRB transcripts were sequenced. The assay was immunoSEQ multiplex PCR, and TCRdb's table has in-frame clones only and misses some. The sample gives 390,000 or so clones, approximately 14% of which show up once; roughly 0.033% is in the top ten. Sequencing used naive CD4+ T cells from blood. These receptors were obtained from a man aged 25-45 years in good health.

V usage is TRBV12-5 and J usage is TRBJ2-5; a possible D gene is TRBD2 (6 bases). CDR3 length: 13 residues. The germline V gene has CDR1 LGHNT and CDR2 FRNRAP. The V end lost 4 bases, the J end lost 1 base, and 7 bases lay between the germline ends. CDR3 nucleotides: TGTGCTAGTGGTTGGGGGGTCCAAGAGACCCAGTACTTC. This encodes CASGWGVQETQYF. Looking up the rest from reference TRBV12-5 and TRBJ2-5 gives the full variable domain: DARVTQTPRHKVTEMGQEVTMRCQPILGHNTVFWYRQTMMQGLELLAYFRNRAPLDDSGMPKDRFSAEMPDATLATLKIQPSEPRDSAVYFCASGWGVQETQYFGPGTRLLVL.

The table lists this clone with a few counts. The chain couples TRBV29-1 to TRBJ2-1, with D possibly being TRBD2 (5 bases). This CDR3 spans 13 amino acids. V shed 6 bases and J shed 9 bases, with 18 bases lying between them. Looked up from germline, CDR1 is SQVTM and CDR2 is ANQGSEA. The CDR3 sequence is CSVAGLSDGEQFF. In DNA, the CDR3 is TGCAGCGTCGCGGGTCTATCCGATGGTGAGCAGTTCTTC.

This clone was counted only a few times. The gene calls are TRBV2 and TRBJ2-5; D is uncertain. V was shortened by 8 bases and J by 2 bases, with 15 bases between the two germline ends. The CDR3 is 14 amino acids. Germline loops: CDR1 SNHLY, CDR2 FYNNEI. CDR3 protein: CASGWGRRQETQYF. The CDR3 DNA reads TGTGCCAGCGGGTGGGGAAGGAGACAAGAGACCCAGTACTTC.

This clone has a handful of counts. Within the sample, other DNA sequences also encode this same CDR3. This chain uses TRBV5-4 with TRBJ2-1; D not certain. Germline CDR1 SGHNT, CDR2 YYREEE (reference sequence). The V end was cut by 0 bases, the J end by 6 bases, with 7 bases between. This CDR3 has 13 amino acids. The CDR3 sequence is CASSLAGGNEQFF. CDR3 in DNA: TGTGCCAGCAGCTTGGCCGGCGGCAATGAGCAGTTCTTC.

This clone has just a few counts. The chain has TRBV9 and TRBJ1-1; possible D gene TRBD1, 5 bases. Trimming pared 0 bases from V and 3 bases from J, leaving 18 bases between. The CDR3 covers 17 residues. Germline V gives CDR1 SGDLS, CDR2 YYNGEE. CDR3: CASSVGNKAPGDTEAFF. For the CDR3, the DNA is TGTGCCAGCAGCGTAGGTAATAAAGCCCCGGGGGACACTGAAGCTTTCTTT.

The chain employs TRBV5-1 and TRBJ2-3; D gene unclear. The germline V gene encodes CDR1 SGHRS and CDR2 YFSETQ. The CDR3 has 13 residues. V was clipped by 3 bases and J by 1 base, with 6 bases between them. CDR3 amino acids: CASSSDRTDTQYF. In DNA, the CDR3 is TGCGCCAGCAGCTCGGACCGCACAGATACGCAGTATTTT.

This clone was found a few times. CDR3 in amino acids: CASSAGATDTQYF. In DNA form, the CDR3 reads TGTGCCAGCAGCGCCGGGGCCACAGATACGCAGTATTTT. The chain carries TRBV9 and TRBJ2-3; D may be TRBD1 or TRBD2 (5 bases each). In germline, CDR1 is SGDLS, CDR2 YYNGEE. The CDR3 is 13 residues long. V shed 3 bases and J shed 2 bases, with 7 bases lying between them.

The sample holds a few counts of this clone. The rearrangement joins TRBV7-2 to TRBJ2-5; D may be TRBD2 (6 bases). In germline, CDR1 is SGHTA, CDR2 FQGNSA. The CDR3 totals 12 residues. The V and J ends lost 0 bases and 8 bases respectively, with 7 bases between them. The CDR3 here is CASSLAGSTQYF. CDR3 in DNA: TGTGCCAGCAGCTTAGCCGGGAGCACCCAGTACTTC.

This clone was picked up a small number of times. The chain has TRBV14 and TRBJ1-1, with D possibly TRBD1 on 5 matching bases. Looked up from germline, CDR1 is SGHDN and CDR2 is FVKESK. V lost 1 base to trimming and J lost 8 bases, with 11 bases between them. The CDR3 loop spans 13 amino acids. In nucleotides, the CDR3 is TGTGCCAGCAGCCAAGTTAGGGGAGGGGAAGCTTTCTTT. Translating it yields CASSQVRGGEAFF.

This clone was observed once. The rearrangement uses TRBV4-1 and TRBJ2-7; 12 bases map to TRBD2. This CDR3 region has 16 residues. Germline trimming cut 3 bases from V and 3 bases from J; bases unmatched to any gene: 6. From germline, CDR1 is MGHRA and CDR2 YSYEKL. The CDR3 DNA reads TGCGCCAGCAGCCACCCCGGACTAGCGGGGAACTACGAGCAGTACGTC. Protein: CASSHPGLAGNYEQYV.

This chain connects TRBV19 to TRBJ2-3; D call uncertain. This CDR3 region has 12 residues. Germline V lookup: CDR1 LNHDA, CDR2 SQIVND (reference sequence). The V and J ends lost 9 bases and 6 bases respectively, with 13 bases between them. The CDR3 DNA is TGTGCCAGCAGGCCCCAAGGGGATACGCAGTATTTT. Translation: CASRPQGDTQYF.

This chain joins TRBV7-2 and TRBJ2-1; D may correspond to TRBD1 or TRBD2 (5 bases each). The CDR3 extends over 14 amino acids. Looked up from germline, CDR1 is SGHTA and CDR2 is FQGNSA. Trimming shortened V by 2 bases and J by 6 bases, and 11 bases separated the two germline ends. The CDR3 here is CASSLLGVSNEQFF. CDR3 nucleotides: TGTGCCAGCAGCTTATTGGGGGTTTCCAATGAGCAGTTCTTC.

This clone was observed a few times. This rearrangement joins TRBV4-1 to TRBJ2-4; perhaps TRBD2 as D (7 bases). The CDR3 spans 17 residues. Germline CDR1 MGHRA, CDR2 YSYEKL. Trimming took 1 base from V and 4 from J, leaving 17 bases between them. The CDR3, as DNA: TGCGCCAGCAGCCAAGGAAGGGCAGCGGGGACAAAAAACATTCAGTACTTC. Residues: CASSQGRAAGTKNIQYF.

This clone was detected only a few times. This chain joins TRBV30 and TRBJ2-7, with 12 bases fitting TRBD1. CDR3 length: 13 amino acids. CDR1 is GTSNPN, CDR2 SVGIG, per germline (reference sequence). Trimming at V came to 2 bases and at J to 6 bases, leaving 2 bases not matched to a gene. As DNA, the CDR3 is TGTGCCTGGAGTCGGGACAGGGGGCCCGAGCAGTACGTC. Protein: CAWSRDRGPEQYV.

This clone has just a few counts. The chain recombines TRBV7-2 with TRBJ2-1; D gene uncertain. Germline V gene lookup returns CDR1 SGHTA and CDR2 FQGNSA. The CDR3 sequence is 14 residues long. V lost 1 base and J lost 8, with 12 bases in between. The CDR3 sequence: CASSLGHQVDEQFF. Here the CDR3 DNA reads TGTGCCAGCAGCTTAGGGCACCAGGTCGATGAGCAGTTCTTC. The full variable domain, rest sourced from reference TRBV7-2 and TRBJ2-1, is GAGVSQSPSNKVTEKGKDVELRCDPISGHTALYWYRQSLGQGLEFLIYFQGNSAPDKSGLPSDRFSAERTGGSVSTLTIQRTQQEDSAVYLCASSLGHQVDEQFFGPGTRLTVL.

The chain recombines TRBV5-1 with TRBJ2-1, with D unresolved. From germline, CDR1 is SGHRS and CDR2 YFSETQ. This CDR3 contains 15 residues. Trimming left V 0 bases short and J 7 bases short, with 14 bases between. CDR3 amino acids: CASSLDPLGSNEQFF. CDR3 DNA: TGCGCCAGCAGCTTGGACCCGCTAGGCTCAAATGAGCAGTTCTTC.

This clone appeared a few times. The V and J genes are TRBV7-9 and TRBJ2-5; TRBD2 matches at 12 bases. The CDR3 length is 17 residues. V gave up 4 bases and J gave up 5 bases; unmatched junction bases: 11. The germline gives CDR1 SEHNR, CDR2 FQNEAQ (reference sequence). The CDR3, as DNA: TGTGCCAGCAGCTCAGGACTAGCGGGGATCGTAACGGAGACCCAGTACTTC. This gives the protein CASSSGLAGIVTETQYF. The full variable domain, with the rest looked up from reference TRBV7-9 and TRBJ2-5, is DTGVSQNPRHKITKRGQNVTFRCDPISEHNRLYWYRQTLGQGPEFLTYFQNEAQLEKSRLLSDRFSAERPKGSFSTLEIQRTEQGDSAMYLCASSSGLAGIVTETQYFGPGTRLLVL.

Concerning this clone: Other nucleotide sequences from this sample produce the same CDR3. The chain has TRBV13 and TRBJ1-2; no clear D. Between the trimmed V and J ends, which lost 2 bases and 4 bases, there was a span of 5 bases. Germline V lookup: CDR1 PRHDT, CDR2 FYEKMQ (reference sequence). There are 12 residues in the CDR3. This CDR3 is CASSLRVYGYTF. The CDR3, as DNA: TGTGCCAGCAGCTTAAGGGTCTATGGCTACACCTTC. Filled out from reference TRBV13 and TRBJ1-2, the complete variable domain reads AAGVIQSPRHLIKEKRETATLKCYPIPRHDTVYWYQQGPGQDPQFLISFYEKMQSDKGSIPDRFSAQQFSDYHSELNMSSLELGDSALYFCASSLRVYGYTFGSGTRLTVV.

This chain connects TRBV5-1 to TRBJ1-2, with TRBD1 matching over 8 bases. Losses at the gene ends were 4 bases for V and 5 bases for J; bases not matched to a gene: 4. CDR1 and CDR2 from the germline V gene are SGHRS and YFSETQ. The CDR3 sequence is 13 residues long. In DNA form, the CDR3 reads TGCGCCAGCAGCCGGGACAGGCGATATGGCTACACCTTC. Its protein product is CASSRDRRYGYTF.

This clone was counted between two and nine times. At the DNA level, this CDR3 is encoded by other sequences in the same sample as well. V usage is TRBV6-5 and J usage is TRBJ2-3; D is ambiguous. From germline, CDR1 is MNHEY and CDR2 SVGAGI. Deletions cut 5 bases from V and 6 bases from J, with 6 bases between. The length of the CDR3 is 11 residues. The CDR3 protein is CASSLGDTQYF. Written as DNA, the CDR3 is TGTGCCAGCAGTCTCGGGGATACGCAGTATTTT.

V is TRBV4-3 and J is TRBJ1-2, with 7 bases fitting TRBD1. CDR1 LGHNA and CDR2 YSLEER come from the germline V gene. This CDR3 is built from 16 residues. With V trimmed by 2 bases and J by 0 bases, 6 bases remained unmatched. The CDR3 region is CASSQTQGLANYGYTF. The CDR3 nucleotides are TGCGCCAGCAGCCAAACACAGGGGTTAGCTAACTATGGCTACACCTTC.